The rows below give T cell receptor beta chains drawn from one sample of a study of shared clonotypes between healthy human individuals. Here immunoSEQ multiplex PCR was the method, and the copy in TCRdb shows in-frame clones only, minus some. The data hold 1,500,000 or so clones, with around 97% observed a single time. Sequencing was performed on naive CD4+ T cells sorted from blood. These receptor sequences come from a man in his thirties or forties in good health. Both conserved end residues are part of each CDR3. A D gene is named only where the DNA matches it firmly. Only some rows state a clone size, as once, few, many or a class for expanded clones.

d_gene,v_gene,j_gene,abundance,CDR3aa,CDR3nt
TRBD1,TRBV5-1,TRBJ1-2,NA,CASSPGTGYGYTF,TGCGCCAGCAGCCCAGGGACAGGCTATGGCTACACCTTC
NA,TRBV12-5,TRBJ2-2,NA,CASGLVRVTGEYTGELFF,TGTGCTAGTGGTTTGGTACGGGTTACGGGGGAATACACCGGGGAGCTGTTTTTT
TRBD1,TRBV6-5,TRBJ1-5,once,CASSIGQGAFQPQHF,TGTGCCAGCAGTATCGGACAGGGGGCGTTTCAGCCCCAGCATTTT
NA,TRBV11-2,TRBJ2-7,once,CASSTYNEQYF,TGTGCCAGCAGCACTTACAACGAGCAGTACTTC
NA,TRBV5-6,TRBJ2-7,NA,CASSFTGLSSYEQYF,TGTGCCAGCAGCTTTACTGGACTAAGCTCCTACGAGCAGTACTTC
NA,TRBV18,TRBJ1-4,NA,CASSPVGTDEKLFF,TGTGCCAGCTCACCAGTGGGGACGGATGAAAAACTGTTTTTT
NA,TRBV10-2,TRBJ2-3,once,CASNIEDTQYF,TGCGCCAGCAACATTGAAGATACGCAGTATTTT
NA,TRBV5-5,TRBJ2-7,NA,CASSYVRVPSLYEQYF,TGTGCCAGCAGCTACGTCCGGGTCCCTAGCCTCTACGAGCAGTACTTC
NA,TRBV7-2,TRBJ2-1,NA,CASGWSSYNEQFF,TGTGCCAGCGGGTGGAGCTCCTACAATGAGCAGTTCTTC
NA,TRBV6-6,TRBJ1-5,NA,CASSDPTALNQPQHF,TGTGCCAGCAGCGACCCCACAGCACTCAATCAGCCCCAGCATTTT
TRBD1,TRBV5-4,TRBJ2-7,once,CASRITGGLYEQYF,TGTGCCAGCAGGATTACAGGGGGTTTGTACGAGCAGTACTTC
TRBD2,TRBV13,TRBJ2-5,NA,CASSLRLAGAIKGETQYF,TGTGCCAGCAGCCTTAGACTAGCGGGAGCCATAAAGGGGGAGACCCAGTACTTC
TRBD1,TRBV18,TRBJ1-5,NA,CASSPLQGAKPQHF,TGTGCCAGCTCACCGTTACAGGGGGCTAAGCCCCAGCATTTT
NA,TRBV28,TRBJ1-2,NA,CASSLRGSTNYGYTF,TGTGCCAGCAGTTTAAGGGGCAGCACCAACTATGGCTACACCTTC
NA,TRBV6-1,TRBJ2-2,NA,CASSEGRTRRGELFF,TGTGCCAGCAGTGAGGGACGGACAAGACGCGGGGAGCTGTTTTTT